The 25 T cell receptor beta chains presented below share a single source sample, sequenced in a study of identifying expanded T cells in peripheral blood. Sequenced by immunoSEQ multiplex PCR; TCRdb stores in-frame clones only, minus some. The top ten hold around 5.6% of the sample, which has about 84,000 clones, roughly 86% seen once. Sequenced input: blood. The receptors were sampled from a person between 18 and 75 years old in good health.

The V and J genes are TRBV6-6 and TRBJ2-7, with 10 bases aligning to TRBD2. The V and J ends lost 6 bases and 1 base, in that order; junction bases with no gene match: 6. The CDR3 totals 15 residues. Looked up from germline, CDR1 is MNHNY and CDR2 is SVGAGI (reference sequence). CDR3: CASRSYSGGSYEQYF. The CDR3 DNA sequence: TGTGCCAGCAGATCCTATAGCGGGGGGTCCTACGAGCAGTACTTC.

V is TRBV19 and J is TRBJ2-2; the D call may be TRBD1 or TRBD2 (5 bases each). Germline CDR1 and CDR2: LNHDA and SQIVND (reference sequence). The V end was cut by 2 bases, the J end by 3 bases, with 7 bases between. This CDR3 region has 14 residues. This CDR3 is CASSIRGHTGELFF. For the CDR3, the DNA is TGTGCCAGTAGTATAAGGGGACACACCGGGGAGCTGTTTTTT.

V is TRBV5-4 and J is TRBJ2-1; D is possibly TRBD2 (6 bases). With 6 bases removed from V and 7 bases from J, the gap between germline ends came to 17 bases. There are 14 residues in the CDR3. Germline assignment: CDR1 SGHNT and CDR2 YYREEE (reference sequence). The CDR3 is CASNLGGEWNEQFF. CDR3 DNA sequence: TGTGCCAGCAACCTCGGAGGGGAGTGGAATGAGCAGTTCTTC.

The gene calls are TRBV21-1 and TRBJ1-1; TRBD1 is the table's D call, not checked against the DNA. TRBV21-1 is a pseudogene. The CDR3 is 17 amino acids. CDR3 DNA: TGTGCCCGCCGACTGTTCCGGGACAGGGCACATAACACTGAAGCTTTCTTT. Translation: CARRLFRDRAHNTEAFF.

V is TRBV19 and J is TRBJ1-3, with a tentative D call TRBD1 (5 bases). Deletions cut 3 bases from V and 0 bases from J, with 6 bases between. This CDR3 has 14 amino acids. In germline, CDR1 is LNHDA, CDR2 SQIVND (reference sequence). DNA for the CDR3: TGTGCCAGTAGTATGACAGTCTCTGGAAACACCATATATTTT. Amino acids: CASSMTVSGNTIYF.

This chain joins TRBV14 and TRBJ2-1; 7 bases line up with TRBD2. Per germline, CDR1 SGHDN and CDR2 FVKESK. V dropped 7 bases and J dropped 4; count of bases not matched to a gene: 7. This CDR3 is built from 14 residues. CDR3 loop: CASNPWGGYNEQFF. Here the CDR3 DNA reads TGTGCCAGCAACCCTTGGGGGGGTTACAATGAGCAGTTCTTC.

V usage is TRBV12-5 and J usage is TRBJ2-5; D gene unclear. With 6 bases removed from V and 1 base from J, the gap between germline ends came to 6 bases. The CDR3 is made up of 12 amino acids. Germline values: CDR1 LGHNT, CDR2 FRNRAP. The CDR3 reads CASGTIQETQYF. The DNA of the CDR3 is TGTGCTAGTGGAACTATCCAAGAGACCCAGTACTTC. Drawing the rest from reference TRBV12-5 and TRBJ2-5, the complete variable domain is DARVTQTPRHKVTEMGQEVTMRCQPILGHNTVFWYRQTMMQGLELLAYFRNRAPLDDSGMPKDRFSAEMPDATLATLKIQPSEPRDSAVYFCASGTIQETQYFGPGTRLLVL.

This clone has just one count. The rearrangement uses TRBV4-1 and TRBJ2-7, with D maybe TRBD1 (5 bases). This CDR3 region has 13 residues. V shed 5 bases and J shed 2 bases, with 10 bases lying between them. Germline values: CDR1 MGHRA, CDR2 YSYEKL. The CDR3 region has the DNA TGCGCCAGCAGCAAACAGGAGACCTACGAGCAGTACTTC. It is translated as CASSKQETYEQYF.

The gene calls are TRBV2 and TRBJ1-1, with no clear D. Germline CDR1 reads SNHLY; CDR2 reads FYNNEI. V was clipped by 9 bases and J by 11 bases, with 22 bases between them. This CDR3 contains 13 residues. CDR3 protein: CASQTPAGRGAFF. The CDR3 DNA follows: TGTGCCAGTCAGACCCCCGCCGGCCGTGGGGCTTTCTTT.

V and J are TRBV7-6 and TRBJ2-3; no firm D call. Germline V CDR1 and CDR2: SGHVS, FNYEAQ. V gave up 0 bases and J gave up 6 bases, with 19 bases separating them. The CDR3 is made up of 17 amino acids. CDR3 DNA: TGTGCCAGCAGCTTAGCGTTAGGACGGCCCGGTGGGGATACGCAGTATTTT. Amino acid sequence: CASSLALGRPGGDTQYF.

This sequence joins TRBV9 and TRBJ2-7, with D uncertain. CDR1 and CDR2 (germline): SGDLS, YYNGEE. The CDR3 runs to 13 residues. Trimming removed 0 bases from V and 3 bases from J, with 7 bases in between. CDR3 DNA sequence: TGTGCCAGCAGCGTAGGGATAGGCTACGAGCAGTACTTC. Encoded protein: CASSVGIGYEQYF. The entire variable domain, with the rest obtained from reference TRBV9 and TRBJ2-7, is as follows: DSGVTQTPKHLITATGQRVTLRCSPRSGDLSVYWYQQSLDQGLQFLIQYYNGEERAKGNILERFSAQQFPDLHSELNLSSLELGDSALYFCASSVGIGYEQYFGPGTRLTVT.

V is TRBV11-2 and J is TRBJ1-2, with TRBD1 as a possible D gene (6 bases). The CDR3 contains 13 residues. Trimming stripped 0 bases from V and 4 bases from J, with 6 bases between. In germline, CDR1 is SGHAT, CDR2 FQNNGV. Here the CDR3 DNA reads TGTGCCAGCAGCTTAGAGGGGGCCTATGGCTACACCTTC. Its translation is CASSLEGAYGYTF.

This clone came up a few times. The chain recombines TRBV5-1 with TRBJ1-5, with D perhaps matching TRBD1 (5 bases). CDR1 is SGHRS, CDR2 YFSETQ, per germline. The V end was cut by 5 bases, the J end by 7 bases, with 13 bases between. The CDR3 is 13 residues long. The CDR3: CASSEGLGQPQHF. CDR3 in DNA: TGCGCCAGCAGTGAGGGGTTGGGGCAGCCCCAGCATTTT. Full variable domain (rest looked up from reference TRBV5-1 and TRBJ1-5): KAGVTQTPRYLIKTRGQQVTLSCSPISGHRSVSWYQQTPGQGLQFLFEYFSETQRNKGNFPGRFSGRQFSNSRSEMNVSTLELGDSALYLCASSEGLGQPQHFGDGTRLSIL.

This clone is judged medium-sized (0.01 to 0.1%). This chain connects TRBV27 to TRBJ1-5, with D tentatively TRBD1 (6 bases). The CDR3 covers 13 residues. V was shortened by 5 bases and J by 7 bases, with 12 bases between the two germline ends. The germline V gene has CDR1 MNHEY and CDR2 SMNVEV (reference sequence). The CDR3 DNA reads TGTGCCAGCAGTACTCAGGGGCGGCAGCCCCAGCATTTT. It translates to CASSTQGRQPQHF.

This chain links TRBV7-2 with TRBJ1-2, with a tentative D call TRBD1 (5 bases). Germline V gene data show CDR1 as SGHTA and CDR2 as FQGNSA. Trimming stripped 1 base from V and 5 bases from J, with 23 bases between. The CDR3 extends over 18 amino acids. CDR3 sequence reads: CASSLVSISQGTLYGYTF. The CDR3 DNA reads TGTGCCAGCAGCTTAGTGTCGATCAGTCAGGGAACCCTTTATGGCTACACCTTC.

The V gene is TRBV29-1, the J gene TRBJ2-3; TRBD2 aligns across 9 bases. This CDR3 has 18 residues. Germline values: CDR1 SQVTM, CDR2 ANQGSEA. J lost 4 bases, V lost 4 bases, and 18 bases had no gene match. The CDR3 DNA sequence: TGCAGCGTTGTACGTGGTCCCGGGGCGGGGGGGCCAGCAGATACGCAGTATTTT. Translation: CSVVRGPGAGGPADTQYF.

The chain couples TRBV10-2 to TRBJ2-4; D is ambiguous. Trimming removed 5 bases at V and 8 bases at J, with 13 bases between. The CDR3 has 13 amino acids. The germline CDR1 and CDR2 sequences are WSHSY and SAAADI. The CDR3 region is CASSRAERYIQYF. In nucleotides, the CDR3 is TGCGCCAGCAGTCGGGCCGAGAGGTACATTCAGTACTTC.

The rearrangement uses TRBV6-6 and TRBJ2-3, with 8 positions matching TRBD1. With 2 bases clipped from V and 4 bases from J, the junction kept 8 bases outside the gene matches. CDR1 MNHNY and CDR2 SVGAGI come from the germline V gene (reference sequence). The length of the CDR3 is 16 residues. As DNA, the CDR3 is TGTGCCAGCAGTTACCCCCAGGGGGCCGTAGCAGATACGCAGTATTTT. It codes for CASSYPQGAVADTQYF.

The rearrangement links TRBV7-9 to TRBJ2-5; D is ambiguous. Looked up from germline, CDR1 is SEHNR and CDR2 is FQNEAQ (reference sequence). Trimming cost V 4 bases and J 5 bases, with 5 bases left between them. There are 11 residues in the CDR3. Here the CDR3 DNA reads TGTGCCAGCAGCTACGGTGAGACCCAGTACTTC. Protein product: CASSYGETQYF. Filled out from reference TRBV7-9 and TRBJ2-5, the complete variable domain reads DTGVSQNPRHKITKRGQNVTFRCDPISEHNRLYWYRQTLGQGPEFLTYFQNEAQLEKSRLLSDRFSAERPKGSFSTLEIQRTEQGDSAMYLCASSYGETQYFGPGTRLLVL.

This chain links TRBV4-1 with TRBJ1-5; 12 bases agree with TRBD1. The V segment lost 0 bases and the J segment 1 base; nucleotides outside the gene matches: 7. Germline CDR1 MGHRA, CDR2 YSYEKL. The CDR3 extends over 19 amino acids. The CDR3 spells CASSQDRGQGARSNQPQHF. The CDR3 nucleotides read TGCGCCAGCAGCCAAGACCGGGGACAGGGGGCGAGGAGCAATCAGCCCCAGCATTTT.

This chain joins TRBV11-3 and TRBJ1-2; no firm D call. CDR3 length: 13 amino acids. Germline V CDR1 and CDR2: SGHNT, YENEEA. Trimming cost V 1 base and J 7 bases, with 10 bases left between them. This CDR3 reads CASSLVGGGGYTF. CDR3 coding DNA: TGTGCCAGCAGCTTAGTCGGTGGCGGTGGCTACACCTTC.

This CDR3 reads CASSLARFGGAYEQFF. CDR3 bases: TGTGCCAGCAGCTTAGCGAGATTTGGGGGGGCCTATGAGCAGTTCTTC. V gene TRBV7-9 combines with J gene TRBJ2-1; weak D call: TRBD2 (7 bases). The CDR3 has 16 amino acids. Germline CDR1 SEHNR, CDR2 FQNEAQ (reference sequence). V was shortened by 0 bases and J by 8 bases, with 17 bases between the two germline ends.

CDR3 nucleotide sequence: TGTGCCAGCAGCCTCGATAGCGGGCATACGCAGTATTTT. Its translation is CASSLDSGHTQYF. The V call is TRBV7-6, the J call TRBJ2-3; 7 bases align to TRBD2. V lost 5 bases, J lost 7 bases, and 6 bases stayed unmatched. CDR3 size: 13 residues. CDR1 SGHVS and CDR2 FNYEAQ come from the germline V gene. The full variable domain, rest sourced from reference TRBV7-6 and TRBJ2-3, is GAGVSQSPRYKVTKRGQDVALRCDPISGHVSLYWYRQALGQGPEFLTYFNYEAQQDKSGLPNDRFSAERPEGSISTLTIQRTEQRDSAMYRCASSLDSGHTQYFGPGTRLTVL.

This rearrangement joins TRBV9 to TRBJ2-7, with TRBD1 identical over 9 bases. Germline loops: CDR1 SGDLS, CDR2 YYNGEE. This CDR3 spans 15 amino acids. V trimming: 4 bases; J trimming: 9 bases; junction bases outside the gene matches: 14. CDR3 sequence: CASSPDGDRDRPQYF. CDR3 coding DNA: TGTGCCAGCAGCCCTGACGGGGACAGGGACCGTCCGCAGTACTTC.

The chain couples TRBV14 to TRBJ1-2, with 8 bases matching TRBD1. Germline V gene lookup returns CDR1 SGHDN and CDR2 FVKESK. The CDR3 sequence is 15 residues long. Unmatched junction bases numbered 8, after V lost 3 bases and J lost 5 bases. CDR3 sequence (DNA): TGTGCCAGCAGCCATGACACACAGGGGGAATATGGCTACACCTTC. This codes for CASSHDTQGEYGYTF.